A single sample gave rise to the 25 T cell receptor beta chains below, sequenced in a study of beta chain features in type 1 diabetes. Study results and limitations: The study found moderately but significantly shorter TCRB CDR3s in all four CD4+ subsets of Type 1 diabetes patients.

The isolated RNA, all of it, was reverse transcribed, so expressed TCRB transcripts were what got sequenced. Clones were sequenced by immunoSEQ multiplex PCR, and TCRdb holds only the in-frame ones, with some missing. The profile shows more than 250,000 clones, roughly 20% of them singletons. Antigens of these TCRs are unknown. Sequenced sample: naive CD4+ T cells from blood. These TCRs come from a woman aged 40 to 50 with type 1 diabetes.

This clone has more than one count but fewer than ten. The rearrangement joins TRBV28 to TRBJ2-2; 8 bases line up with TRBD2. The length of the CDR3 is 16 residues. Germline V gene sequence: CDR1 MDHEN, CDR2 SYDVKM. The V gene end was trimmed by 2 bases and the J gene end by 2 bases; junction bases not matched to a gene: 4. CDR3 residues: CASSLTGTRNTGELFF. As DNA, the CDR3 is TGTGCCAGCAGTTTAACCGGGACTAGAAACACCGGGGAGCTGTTTTTT. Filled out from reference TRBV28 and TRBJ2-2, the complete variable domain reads DVKVTQSSRYLVKRTGEKVFLECVQDMDHENMFWYRQDPGLGLRLIYFSYDVKMKEKGDIPEGYSVSREKKERFSLILESASTNQTSMYLCASSLTGTRNTGELFFGEGSRLTVL.

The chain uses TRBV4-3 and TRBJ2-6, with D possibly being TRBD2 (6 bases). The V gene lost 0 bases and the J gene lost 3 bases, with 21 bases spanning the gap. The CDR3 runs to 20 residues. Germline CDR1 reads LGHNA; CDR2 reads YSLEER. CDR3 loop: CASSQEGRITQRVGANVLTF. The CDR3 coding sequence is TGCGCCAGCAGCCAAGAAGGGAGGATCACCCAGCGAGTTGGGGCCAACGTCCTGACTTTC.

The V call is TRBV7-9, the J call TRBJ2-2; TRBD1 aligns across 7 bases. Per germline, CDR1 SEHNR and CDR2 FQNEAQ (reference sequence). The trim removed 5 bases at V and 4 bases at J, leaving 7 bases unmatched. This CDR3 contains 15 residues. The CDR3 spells CASSRQGGITGELFF. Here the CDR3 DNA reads TGTGCCAGCAGCCGACAGGGCGGTATCACCGGGGAGCTGTTTTTT.

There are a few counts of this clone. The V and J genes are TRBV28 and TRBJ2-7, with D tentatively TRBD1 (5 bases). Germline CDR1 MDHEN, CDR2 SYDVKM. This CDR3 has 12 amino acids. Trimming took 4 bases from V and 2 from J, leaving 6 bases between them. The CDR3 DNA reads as TGTGCCAGCAGTTCAGGGCCCTACGAGCAGTACTTC. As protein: CASSSGPYEQYF.

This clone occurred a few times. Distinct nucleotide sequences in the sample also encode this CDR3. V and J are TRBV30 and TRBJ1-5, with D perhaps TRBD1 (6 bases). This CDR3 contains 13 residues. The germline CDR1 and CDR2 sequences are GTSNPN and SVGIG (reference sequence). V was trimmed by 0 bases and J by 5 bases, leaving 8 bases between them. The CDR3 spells CAWSVAGDQPQHF. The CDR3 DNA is TGTGCCTGGAGTGTAGCAGGGGATCAGCCCCAGCATTTT.

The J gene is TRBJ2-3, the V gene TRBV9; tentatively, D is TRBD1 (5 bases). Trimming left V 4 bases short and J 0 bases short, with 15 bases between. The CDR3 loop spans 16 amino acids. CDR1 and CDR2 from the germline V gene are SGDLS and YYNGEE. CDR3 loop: CASSTRIGDSTDTQYF. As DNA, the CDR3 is TGTGCCAGCAGCACCCGTATAGGGGATAGCACAGATACGCAGTATTTT.

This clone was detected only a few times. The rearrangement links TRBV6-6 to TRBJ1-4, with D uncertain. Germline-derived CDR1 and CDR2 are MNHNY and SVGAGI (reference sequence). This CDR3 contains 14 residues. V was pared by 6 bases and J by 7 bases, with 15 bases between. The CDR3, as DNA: TGTGCCAGCAGCCCCCCCGAGCGAGTTGAAAAACTGTTTTTT. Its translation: CASSPPERVEKLFF.

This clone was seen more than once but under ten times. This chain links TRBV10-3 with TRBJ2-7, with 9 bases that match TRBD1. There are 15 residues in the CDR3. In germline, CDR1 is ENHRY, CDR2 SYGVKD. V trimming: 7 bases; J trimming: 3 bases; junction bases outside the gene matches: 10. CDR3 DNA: TGTGCCATCACTCCGGGACAGGGTCAAGGCTACGAGCAGTACTTC. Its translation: CAITPGQGQGYEQYF.

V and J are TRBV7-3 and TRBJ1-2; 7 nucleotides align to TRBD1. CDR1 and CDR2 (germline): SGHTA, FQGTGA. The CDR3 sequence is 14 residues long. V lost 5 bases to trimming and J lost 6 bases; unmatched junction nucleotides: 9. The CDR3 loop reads CASSHGDSLHGYTF. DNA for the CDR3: TGTGCCAGCAGCCACGGGGACAGTCTTCATGGCTACACCTTC.

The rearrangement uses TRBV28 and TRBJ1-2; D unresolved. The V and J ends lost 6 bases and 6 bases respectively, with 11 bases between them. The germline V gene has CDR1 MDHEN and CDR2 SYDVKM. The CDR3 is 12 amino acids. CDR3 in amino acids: CASRLAGNGYTF. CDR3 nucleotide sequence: TGTGCCAGCAGACTGGCGGGAAATGGCTACACCTTC.

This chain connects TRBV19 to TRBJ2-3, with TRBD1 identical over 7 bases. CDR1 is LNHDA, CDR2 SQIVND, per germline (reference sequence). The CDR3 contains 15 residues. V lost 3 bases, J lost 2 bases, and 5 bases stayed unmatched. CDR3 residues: CASSISGGPTDTQYF. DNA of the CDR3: TGTGCCAGTAGTATTTCAGGGGGACCCACAGATACGCAGTATTTT.

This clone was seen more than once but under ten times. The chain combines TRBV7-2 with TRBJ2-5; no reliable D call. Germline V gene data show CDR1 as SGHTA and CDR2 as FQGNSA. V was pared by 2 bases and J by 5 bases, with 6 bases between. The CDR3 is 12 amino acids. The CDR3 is CASSLNGETQYF. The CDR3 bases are TGTGCCAGCAGCTTAAACGGGGAGACCCAGTACTTC.

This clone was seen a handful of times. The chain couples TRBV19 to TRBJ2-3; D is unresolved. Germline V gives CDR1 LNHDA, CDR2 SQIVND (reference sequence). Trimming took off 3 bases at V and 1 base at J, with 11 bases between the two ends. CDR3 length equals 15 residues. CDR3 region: CASSIAASGTDTQYF. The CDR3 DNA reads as TGTGCCAGTAGTATTGCCGCCTCGGGCACAGATACGCAGTATTTT.

CDR3: CASSLGDRVWETQYF. The CDR3 nucleotides are TGTGCCAGCAGCTTGGGGGACAGGGTATGGGAGACCCAGTACTTC. V usage is TRBV5-4 and J usage is TRBJ2-5; TRBD1 aligns across 9 bases. V lost 0 bases, J lost 5 bases, and 5 bases stayed unmatched. This CDR3 has 15 amino acids. CDR1 and CDR2 (germline): SGHNT, YYREEE (reference sequence).

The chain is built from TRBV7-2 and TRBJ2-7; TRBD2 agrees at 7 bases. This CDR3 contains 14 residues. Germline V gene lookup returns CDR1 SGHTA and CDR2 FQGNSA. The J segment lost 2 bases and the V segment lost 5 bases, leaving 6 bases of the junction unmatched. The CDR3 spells CASSVGLNPYEQYF. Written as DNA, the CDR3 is TGTGCCAGCAGCGTGGGACTAAATCCCTACGAGCAGTACTTC.

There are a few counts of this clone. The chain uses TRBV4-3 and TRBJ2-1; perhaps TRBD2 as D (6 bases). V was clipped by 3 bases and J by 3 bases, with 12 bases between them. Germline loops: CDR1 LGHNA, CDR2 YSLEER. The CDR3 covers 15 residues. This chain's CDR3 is CASSHGTSDYNEQFF. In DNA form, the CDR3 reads TGCGCCAGCAGCCACGGGACTTCCGACTACAATGAGCAGTTCTTC.

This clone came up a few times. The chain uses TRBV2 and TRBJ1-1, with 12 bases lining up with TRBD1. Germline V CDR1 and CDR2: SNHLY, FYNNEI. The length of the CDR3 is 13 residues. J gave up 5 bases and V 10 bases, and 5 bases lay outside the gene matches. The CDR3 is CAIRDRGHTEAFF. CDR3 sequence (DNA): TGTGCCATCCGGGACAGGGGGCATACTGAAGCTTTCTTT.

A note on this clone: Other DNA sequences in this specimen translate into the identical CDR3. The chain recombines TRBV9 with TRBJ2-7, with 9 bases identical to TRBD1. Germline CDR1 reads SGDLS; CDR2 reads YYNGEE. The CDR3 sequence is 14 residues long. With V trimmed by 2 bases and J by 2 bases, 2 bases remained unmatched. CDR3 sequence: CASSVGTGPYEQYF. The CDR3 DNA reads TGTGCCAGCAGCGTCGGGACAGGGCCCTACGAGCAGTACTTC.

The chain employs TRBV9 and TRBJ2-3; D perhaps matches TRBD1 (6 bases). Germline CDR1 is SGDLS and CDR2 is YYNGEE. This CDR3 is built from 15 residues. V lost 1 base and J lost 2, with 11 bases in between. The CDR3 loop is CASSVRRQDTDTQYF. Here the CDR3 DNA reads TGTGCCAGCAGCGTAAGGCGACAGGACACAGATACGCAGTATTTT.

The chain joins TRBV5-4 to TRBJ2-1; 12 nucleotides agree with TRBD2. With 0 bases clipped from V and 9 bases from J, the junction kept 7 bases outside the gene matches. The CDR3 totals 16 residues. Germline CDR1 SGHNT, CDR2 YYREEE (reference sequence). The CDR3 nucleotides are TGTGCCAGCAGCTTGGCCCAGACTAGCGGGGGTTCTGAGCAGTTCTTC. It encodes CASSLAQTSGGSEQFF. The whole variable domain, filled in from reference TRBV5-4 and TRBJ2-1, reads ETGVTQSPTHLIKTRGQQVTLRCSSQSGHNTVSWYQQALGQGPQFIFQYYREEENGRGNFPPRFSGLQFPNYSSELNVNALELDDSALYLCASSLAQTSGGSEQFFGPGTRLTVL.

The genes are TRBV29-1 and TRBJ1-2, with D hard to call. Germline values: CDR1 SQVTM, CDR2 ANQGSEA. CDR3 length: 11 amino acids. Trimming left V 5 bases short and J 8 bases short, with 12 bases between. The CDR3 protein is CSVREEEGYTF. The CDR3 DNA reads TGCAGCGTTAGGGAGGAGGAGGGCTACACCTTC.

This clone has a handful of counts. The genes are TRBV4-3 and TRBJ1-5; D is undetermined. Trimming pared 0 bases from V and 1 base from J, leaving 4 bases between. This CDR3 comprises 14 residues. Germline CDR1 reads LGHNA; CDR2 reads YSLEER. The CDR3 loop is CASSQESSNQPQHF. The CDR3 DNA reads TGCGCCAGCAGCCAAGAGTCGAGCAATCAGCCCCAGCATTTT.

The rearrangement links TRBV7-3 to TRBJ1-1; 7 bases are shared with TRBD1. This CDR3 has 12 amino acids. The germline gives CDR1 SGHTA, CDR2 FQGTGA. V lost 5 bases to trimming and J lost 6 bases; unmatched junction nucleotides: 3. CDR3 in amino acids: CASSKGASEAFF. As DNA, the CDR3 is TGTGCCAGCAGCAAGGGGGCATCTGAAGCTTTCTTT.

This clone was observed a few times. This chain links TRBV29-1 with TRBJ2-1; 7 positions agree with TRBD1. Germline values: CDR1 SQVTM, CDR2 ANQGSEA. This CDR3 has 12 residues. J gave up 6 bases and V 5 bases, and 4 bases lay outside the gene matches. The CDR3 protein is CSVRPGGNEQFF. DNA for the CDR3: TGCAGCGTTCGCCCAGGGGGCAATGAGCAGTTCTTC.

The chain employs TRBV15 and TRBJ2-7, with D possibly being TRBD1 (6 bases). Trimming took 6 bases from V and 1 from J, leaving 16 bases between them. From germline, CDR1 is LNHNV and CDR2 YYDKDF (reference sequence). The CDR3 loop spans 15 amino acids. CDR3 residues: CATRTGRGNSYEQYF. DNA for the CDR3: TGTGCCACCAGGACAGGTAGGGGGAATTCCTACGAGCAGTACTTC.